This entry features one T cell receptor beta chain sequence. These data originate in a study of CD8+ T cells in alopecia areata. Looked up from germline, CDR1 is SEHNR and CDR2 is FQNEAQ (reference sequence). The CDR3 length is 12 residues. V lost 1 base to trimming and J lost 10 bases; unmatched junction nucleotides: 0. Reverse transcription of extracted RNA yielded cDNA, which provided the sequencing template. Profiled with immunoSEQ multiplex PCR; TCRdb holds only in-frame clones, not every one. The sample includes 90,000 to 120,000 clones, 58% of them seen just once. The specimen sequenced was NKG2D-low CD8+ T cells sorted from blood. This chain uses TRBV7-9 with TRBJ2-1, with TRBD2 matching over 8 bases. This TCR derives from a human donor with alopecia areata. The CDR3 nucleotides are TGTGCCAGCAGCTTAGGGACTAGCGAGCAGTTCTTC. This translates into CASSLGTSEQFF.